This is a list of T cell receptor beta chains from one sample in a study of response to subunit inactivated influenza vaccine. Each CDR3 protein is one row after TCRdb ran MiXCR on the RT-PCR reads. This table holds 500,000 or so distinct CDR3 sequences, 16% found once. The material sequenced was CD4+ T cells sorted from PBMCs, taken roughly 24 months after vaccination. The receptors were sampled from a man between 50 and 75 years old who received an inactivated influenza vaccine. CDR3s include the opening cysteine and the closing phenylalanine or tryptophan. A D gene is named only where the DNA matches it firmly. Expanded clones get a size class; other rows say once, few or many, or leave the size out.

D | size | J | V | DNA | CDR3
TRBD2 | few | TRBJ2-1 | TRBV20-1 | TGCAGTGCGAATGGGCCTAGCGGGAGGAATGAGCAGTTCTTC | CSANGPSGRNEQFF
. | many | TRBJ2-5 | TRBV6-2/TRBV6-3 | TGTGCCAGCAGTTACCTTGGGGTGCGGGAGACCCAGTACTTC | CASSYLGVRETQYF
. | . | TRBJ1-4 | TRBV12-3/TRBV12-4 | TGTGCCAGCAGTTTAATCGGTGAAAAACTGTTTTTT | CASSLIGEKLFF
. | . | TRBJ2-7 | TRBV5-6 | TGTGCCAGCAGCCCCCGACTAGTGGGACCCATGGCCGAGCAGTACTTC | CASSPRLVGPMAEQYF
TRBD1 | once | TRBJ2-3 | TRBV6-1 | TGTGCCAGCAGTACAGGGGGATGGGCAGATACGCAGTATTTT | CASSTGGWADTQYF
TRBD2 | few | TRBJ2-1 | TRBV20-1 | TGCAGTGCTAGGATAAACTTGGGAGCGGGGGGCGACAATGAGCAGTTCTTC | CSARINLGAGGDNEQFF
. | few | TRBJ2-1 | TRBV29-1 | TGCAGCGTTGGACAAATCCTGAACAATGAGCAGTTCTTC | CSVGQILNNEQFF
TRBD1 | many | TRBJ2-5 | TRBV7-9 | TGTGCCAGCAGCGAGACCGGGACAGGTCAAGAGACCCAGTACTTC | CASSETGTGQETQYF
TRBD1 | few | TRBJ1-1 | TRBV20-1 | TGCAGTGCTAGAGACTTAAGGACCGGGACAGGGGGGAACACTGAAGCTTTCTTT | CSARDLRTGTGGNTEAFF
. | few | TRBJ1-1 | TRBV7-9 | TGTGCCAGCAGCTCCGACTGGGAGCCTGAAGCTTTCTTT | CASSSDWEPEAFF
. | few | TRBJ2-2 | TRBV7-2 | TGTGCCAGCAGCTCAATGTACACCGGGGAGCTGTTTTTT | CASSSMYTGELFF
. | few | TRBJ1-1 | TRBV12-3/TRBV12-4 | TGTGCCAGCAGCAGGACGGTCGGACTGAACACTGAAGCTTTCTTT | CASSRTVGLNTEAFF
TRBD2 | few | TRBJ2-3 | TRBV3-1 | TGTGCCAGCAGCGTAGGCGGGCTAGCGGTACGCGATACGCAGTATTTT | CASSVGGLAVRDTQYF
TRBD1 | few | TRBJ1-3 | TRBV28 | TGTGCCAGCAGTTTATCGAGATGGGACAGCCGGAGAAACACCATATATTTT | CASSLSRWDSRRNTIYF
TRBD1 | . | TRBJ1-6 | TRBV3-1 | TGTGCCAGCAGCCATCGGGACAGGGGCTCACCCCTCCACTTT | CASSHRDRGSPLHF